Detailed here is one T cell receptor beta chain. The CDR3 sequence is 15 residues long. Looked up from germline, CDR1 is MNHEY and CDR2 is SMNVEV (reference sequence). V dropped 0 bases and J dropped 5 bases, with 13 bases sitting between them. Libraries were prepared by immunoSEQ multiplex PCR; TCRdb keeps only in-frame clonotypes and omits some of them. This table has about 130,000 clones, more than 85% appearing once. These data belong to a study of T cell responses to AZD1222 COVID-19 vaccine. V usage is TRBV27 and J usage is TRBJ1-2; weak D call: TRBD1 (6 bases). The TCR comes from an adult in good health. The specimen comprised peripheral blood, sampled on day 0 of AZD1222 vaccination. This chain's CDR3 is CASSLSRTASYGYTF. CDR3 DNA sequence: TGTGCCAGCAGTTTATCGAGGACAGCCAGTTATGGCTACACCTTC.